This TCR beta chain was recorded in a study of PD-1 blockade in classical Hodgkin lymphoma. Concerning this clone itself: Its cognate antigen is unknown.

Germline CDR1 and CDR2: MNHNS and SASEGT. The CDR3 is 14 amino acids. V dropped 0 bases and J dropped 9 bases, with 15 bases sitting between them. Described time point: cycle 4 day 1 (C4D1), after 6 weeks of nivolumab. Every one of the patients relapsed after autologous stem cell transplantation (brentuximab vedotin exposure was variable). Sequenced by immunoSEQ multiplex PCR; TCRdb stores in-frame clones only, minus some. This table holds approximately 84,000 clones, more than 80% found once. General study findings and limits: The baseline diversity of complete responders showed similarity to that of newly diagnosed patients.

The chain is built from TRBV6-1 and TRBJ2-7; no definite D call. This clonotype originated in a human donor with classical Hodgkin lymphoma. This specimen consisted of peripheral blood mononuclear cells (PBMCs), obtained before the fourth cycle of nivolumab. The CDR3 protein is CASSEAMVEKAQYF. DNA for the CDR3: TGTGCCAGCAGTGAAGCGATGGTAGAGAAGGCGCAGTACTTC.